This entry concerns a single T cell receptor beta chain. Its antigen is still unknown. A split of CD4+ cells into CD45RA+ naive and CD45RA-negative memory subsets was performed. The data were taken from a study of shared clonotypes between healthy human individuals. Turning to the study itself: Participating donors consisted of a couple of women and a few men aged 18 to 49. Findings and caveats of the study: As a rule, naive subsets had a larger estimated richness than memory subsets. With a handful of donors compared, 4.5% to 6.5% of naive CD4 clonotypes were shared.

Measured with immunoSEQ multiplex PCR; TCRdb has only the in-frame clones, and not every one. The sample includes over a million clones, roughly 75% of them seen just once. The CDR3 extends over 11 amino acids. Germline V CDR1 and CDR2: SGHTA, FQGTGA. Between the trimmed V and J ends, which lost 11 bases and 7 bases, there was a span of 9 bases. This TCR was recovered from a man between 18 and 35 years old in good health. V gene TRBV7-3 combines with J gene TRBJ1-6, with D hard to call. Sequencing was done on a sample of memory CD4+ T cells sorted from blood. The sample's subset: CD45RA-negative fraction. CDR3 nucleotides: TGTGCCTCATCGGAAAATTCACCCCTCCACTTT. Protein product: CASSENSPLHF.